Shown below are 2 T cell receptor beta chains from a single sample sequenced in a study of blood T cell repertoires in COVID-19. Produced via immunoSEQ multiplex PCR; TCRdb's table is partial and in-frame only. The sample consists of hundreds of thousands of clones, around 92% of them appearing once. The sequencing input was peripheral blood. Every receptor here comes from a woman in her thirties with COVID-19, enrolled during active disease.

CDR3 sequence (DNA): TGTGCCAGCTCACCCGATGGGACAGCGAACTATGGCTACACCTTC. Translated: CASSPDGTANYGYTF. The V call is TRBV18, the J call TRBJ1-2, with 7 bases identical to TRBD1. There are 15 residues in the CDR3. The ends lost 3 bases at V and 2 bases at J; junction bases unmatched: 6. In germline, CDR1 is KGHSH, CDR2 LQKENI.

This chain links TRBV4-2 with TRBJ1-1; D is possibly TRBD1 (5 bases). The length of the CDR3 is 15 residues. The V end was cut by 3 bases, the J end by 1 base, with 12 bases between. CDR1 is LGHNA, CDR2 YNFKEQ, per germline. CDR3 protein: CASSQASTGNTEAFF. DNA of the CDR3: TGTGCCAGCAGCCAGGCCTCTACAGGGAACACTGAAGCTTTCTTT.